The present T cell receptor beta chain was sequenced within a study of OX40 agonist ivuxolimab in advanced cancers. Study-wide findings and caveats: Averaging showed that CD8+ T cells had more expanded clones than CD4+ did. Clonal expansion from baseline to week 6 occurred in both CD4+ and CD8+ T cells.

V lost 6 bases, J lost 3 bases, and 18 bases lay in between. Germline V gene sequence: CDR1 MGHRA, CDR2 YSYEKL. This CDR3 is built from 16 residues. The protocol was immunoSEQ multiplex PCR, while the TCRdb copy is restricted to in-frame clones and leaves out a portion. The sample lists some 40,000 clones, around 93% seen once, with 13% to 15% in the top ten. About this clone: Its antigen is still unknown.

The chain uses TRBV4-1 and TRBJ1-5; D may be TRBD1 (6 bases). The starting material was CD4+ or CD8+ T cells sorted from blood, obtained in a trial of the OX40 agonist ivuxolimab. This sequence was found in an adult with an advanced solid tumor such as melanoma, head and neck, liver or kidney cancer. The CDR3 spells CASRGGKRRHNQPQHF. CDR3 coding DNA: TGCGCCAGCAGAGGGGGTAAGAGGAGGCACAATCAGCCCCAGCATTTT.